This TCR beta chain comes out of a study of T cells in Graves' hyperthyroidism and ophthalmopathy. This clonotype has ten or more counts. The antigen is not known. Study-level points and caveats: Before onset, ophthalmopathy was predicted by the model a median around 6.2 months earlier. Peripheral blood also featured most of the thyroid clonotypes expanded above 0.001.

Amplification targeted TCR beta CDR3 regions from RNA transcripts. An initial round of RT-PCR targeting the TCR CDR3 relied on the HTBI primer set. One entry per CDR3 protein, called by TCRdb with MiXCR from the multiplex PCR reads. The data show some 500,000 distinct CDR3 sequences, with 13% to 15% seen just once and about a sixth held by the top ten. This CDR3 region has 15 residues. The V gene lost 3 bases and the J gene lost 1 base, with 12 bases spanning the gap. The germline V gene has CDR1 MNHNS and CDR2 SASEGT. The sequence was collected from a woman between 18 and 29 years old with Graves' hyperthyroidism. Sequencing was carried out using blood. This rearrangement joins TRBV6-1 to TRBJ2-5; D is ambiguous. This chain's CDR3 is CASSDETRPQETQYF. The CDR3, as DNA: TGTGCCAGCAGTGACGAGACAAGGCCCCAAGAGACCCAGTACTTC.